These 29 T cell receptor beta chains share one sample of origin, sequenced in a study of T-cell reconstitution after alpha-beta-depleted transplantation in children (TCRdb year 2016). The library was built by means of PCR. TCRdb lists the instrument as Illumina HiSeq 2500. Molecular barcoding was employed in the preparation of TCR libraries, with unique molecular identifiers being used to normalize TCRbeta repertoire quantification. TCRdb applied fastp at Q25 and MiXCR to the public reads, then kept only in-frame beta chains. Each CDR3 protein gets just one entry, which takes the most common genes and DNA from the rows behind it. In all, the sample holds over 550,000 distinct CDR3 sequences, and approximately 10% of those were seen once. The ten largest clones take up about 4% of the sample. The sample in question was PBMCs from the stem cell graft donor, obtained from the stem cell graft. The receptors come from a human donor who donated a stem cell graft to a child with acute myeloid leukemia.

The rearrangement joins TRBV7-6 to TRBJ2-7; 8 bases fit TRBD1. Germline V CDR1 and CDR2: SGHVS, FNYEAQ. V lost 5 bases and J lost 0; bases outside the gene matches: 6. The CDR3 covers 15 residues. CDR3 DNA sequence: TGTGCCAGCAGCCCAACAGGGGGAAGCTCCTACGAGCAGTACTTC. This gives the protein CASSPTGGSSYEQYF.

The chain carries TRBV28 and TRBJ2-4, with D perhaps TRBD1 (6 bases). Germline-derived CDR1 and CDR2 are MDHEN and SYDVKM. V gave up 6 bases and J gave up 8 bases, with 20 bases separating them. CDR3 length: 15 amino acids. The CDR3 nucleotides are TGTGCCAGCAGCAACCTGGTGGACAGCCGGGACATTCAGTACTTC. Amino acid sequence: CASSNLVDSRDIQYF.

V and J are TRBV9 and TRBJ2-1, with 11 bases that match TRBD2. The CDR3 loop spans 16 amino acids. V lost 3 bases to trimming and J lost 5 bases; unmatched junction nucleotides: 7. Germline CDR1 reads SGDLS; CDR2 reads YYNGEE. CDR3: CASSGLAGGYDNEQFF. CDR3 DNA sequence: TGTGCCAGCAGCGGGTTAGCGGGAGGGTACGACAATGAGCAGTTCTTC.

There are many counts of this clonotype. The chain combines TRBV6-5 with TRBJ2-5; maybe TRBD2 (5 bases). The CDR3 is made up of 15 amino acids. From germline, CDR1 is MNHEY and CDR2 SVGAGI. V was trimmed by 2 bases and J by 5 bases, leaving 15 bases between them. The CDR3 region has the DNA TGTGCCAGCAGTTACCCGGGGTCTACGCGGGAGACCCAGTACTTC. It codes for CASSYPGSTRETQYF.

This clonotype occurred many times. The chain joins TRBV28 to TRBJ2-1; 8 bases map to TRBD1. Germline V CDR1 and CDR2: MDHEN, SYDVKM. The CDR3 extends over 18 amino acids. Trimming cost V 4 bases and J 4 bases; bases outside gene matches: 15. In DNA, the CDR3 is TGTGCCAGCAGTTCTATCCAGTCCCGGGACAGGTTTTACAATGAGCAGTTCTTC. Its translation is CASSSIQSRDRFYNEQFF.

This clonotype showed up many times. V usage is TRBV7-2 and J usage is TRBJ2-7; D possibly matches TRBD1 or TRBD2 (5 bases each). Germline values: CDR1 SGHTA, CDR2 FQGNSA. V lost 5 bases and J 6 bases, leaving 26 bases between the germline ends. This CDR3 contains 17 residues. The CDR3: CASSPAWGSGLYVEQYF. In nucleotides, the CDR3 is TGTGCCAGCAGCCCCGCGTGGGGGAGCGGTCTCTACGTCGAGCAGTACTTC.

Ten or more counts support this clonotype. Its ends do not fully match the called genes, so a read error is possible. The chain is built from TRBV7-3 and TRBJ2-1; 7 bases agree with TRBD2. The CDR3 is 15 amino acids. The germline gives CDR1 SGHTA, CDR2 FQGTGA. The CDR3, as DNA: TGTGTCAGCAGCAATCTAGCGGCCCACTACAATGAGCAGTTCTTC. This gives the protein CVSSNLAAHYNEQFF.

This clonotype was counted at least ten times. The rearrangement links TRBV3-1 to TRBJ2-7; D might be TRBD2 (6 bases). Trimming removed 3 bases from V and 0 bases from J, with 15 bases in between. This CDR3 comprises 16 residues. Germline V gives CDR1 LGHDT, CDR2 YNNKEL (reference sequence). CDR3 coding DNA: TGTGCCAGCAGCCACGATCCGGCGGGGAGCTCCTACGAGCAGTACTTC. Protein product: CASSHDPAGSSYEQYF.

The rearrangement uses TRBV28 and TRBJ2-4; D may correspond to TRBD1 or TRBD2 (5 bases each). This CDR3 region has 16 residues. Per germline, CDR1 MDHEN and CDR2 SYDVKM. Between the trimmed V and J ends, which lost 8 bases and 0 bases, there was a span of 17 bases. CDR3 nucleotides: TGTGCCAGCCAGAACCCGGGGCCTCTAGCCAAAAACATTCAGTACTTC. As protein: CASQNPGPLAKNIQYF.

This clonotype was seen repeatedly, ten times or more. The chain is built from TRBV20-1 and TRBJ2-5; D unresolved. The ends were cut back, 3 bases at V and 5 bases at J, with 7 bases in the middle. CDR3 length equals 11 residues. CDR1 is DFQATT and CDR2 is SNEGSKA in the germline V gene (reference sequence). CDR3 loop: CSASTPETQYF. The CDR3 nucleotides are TGCAGTGCTAGCACCCCGGAGACCCAGTACTTC.

This clonotype was detected a few times. This chain links TRBV29-1 with TRBJ2-2; D tentatively reads TRBD1 or TRBD2 (5 bases each). CDR3 size: 14 residues. Trimming cost V 6 bases and J 0 bases, with 11 bases left between them. The V gene's germline CDR1 is SQVTM and CDR2 ANQGSEA. The CDR3 protein is CSVRGSPNTGELFF. The CDR3 nucleotides are TGCAGCGTGAGGGGCAGCCCGAACACCGGGGAGCTGTTTTTT.

This clonotype was seen repeatedly, ten times or more. This chain uses TRBV24-1 with TRBJ2-3; a possible D gene is TRBD1 (6 bases). Looked up from germline, CDR1 is KGHDR and CDR2 is SFDVKD. This CDR3 has 17 amino acids. V was cut by 0 bases and J by 0 bases, with 12 bases left in between. The CDR3 loop reads CATSDLNRVESTDTQYF. CDR3 nucleotide sequence: TGTGCCACCAGTGATTTGAACAGGGTGGAGAGCACAGATACGCAGTATTTT.

The CDR3 sequence: CSAEASGGTDTQYF. As DNA, the CDR3 is TGCAGCGCCGAAGCGAGCGGAGGGACAGATACGCAGTATTTT. The rearrangement joins TRBV29-1 to TRBJ2-3; tentatively, D is TRBD2 (6 bases). The CDR3 contains 14 residues. The germline V and J ends were trimmed by 7 bases and 3 bases, with 17 bases remaining between them. CDR1 is SQVTM, CDR2 ANQGSEA, per germline.

The rearrangement joins TRBV11-1 to TRBJ2-5, with 7 bases aligning to TRBD2. CDR1 and CDR2 from the germline V gene are SGHAT and FQDESV (reference sequence). Unmatched junction bases numbered 5, after V lost 2 bases and J lost 5 bases. The CDR3 totals 14 residues. CDR3 sequence: CASSLRWRGETQYF. The CDR3 DNA is TGTGCCAGCAGCTTAAGATGGCGGGGGGAGACCCAGTACTTC.

This clonotype has ten or more counts. This chain connects TRBV12-3 or TRBV12-4 to TRBJ1-5; D ambiguous. V shed 2 bases and J shed 5 bases, with 1 base lying between them. The CDR3 is 11 amino acids. The CDR3 nucleotides read TGTGCCAGCAGTTTATATCAGCCCCAGCATTTT. Amino acid sequence: CASSLYQPQHF.

This chain connects TRBV25-1 to TRBJ2-1, with TRBD2 matching 14 bases. J was trimmed by 5 bases and V by 4 bases; bases with no gene match: 4. The germline gives CDR1 MGHDK, CDR2 SYGVNS. The CDR3 runs to 16 residues. CDR3 sequence (DNA): TGTGCCAGCAGTGCCAGACTAGCGGGAGGGAACAATGAGCAGTTCTTC. Protein: CASSARLAGGNNEQFF.

This clonotype came up many times. The chain uses TRBV7-2 and TRBJ2-3; D remains ambiguous. Germline loops: CDR1 SGHTA, CDR2 FQGNSA. Trimming took off 5 bases at V and 2 bases at J, with 14 bases between the two ends. This CDR3 contains 15 residues. The CDR3 DNA sequence: TGTGCCAGCAGCACGCGGTCTGGCAACACAGATACGCAGTATTTT. Amino acids: CASSTRSGNTDTQYF.

CDR3 region: CASSLFAGATTGELFF. The CDR3 DNA follows: TGTGCCAGCAGTTTATTTGCGGGAGCCACCACCGGGGAGCTGTTTTTT. V gene TRBV27 combines with J gene TRBJ2-2; 7 nucleotides agree with TRBD2. The junction had 6 bases not matched to a gene; V was cut back by 1 base and J by 4 bases. Germline loops: CDR1 MNHEY, CDR2 SMNVEV (reference sequence). The CDR3 totals 16 residues.

This chain's CDR3 is CASSEYGNTEAFF. CDR3 coding DNA: TGTGCCAGCAGTGAATATGGGAACACTGAAGCTTTCTTT. The chain couples TRBV25-1 to TRBJ1-1; D remains ambiguous. Deletions cut 0 bases from V and 1 base from J, with 3 bases between. The CDR3 covers 13 residues. In germline, CDR1 is MGHDK, CDR2 SYGVNS. Looking up the rest from reference TRBV25-1 and TRBJ1-1 gives the full variable domain: EADIYQTPRYLVIGTGKKITLECSQTMGHDKMYWYQQDPGMELHLIHYSYGVNSTEKGDLSSESTVSRIRTEHFPLTLESARPSHTSQYLCASSEYGNTEAFFGQGTRLTVV.

The chain recombines TRBV4-1 with TRBJ2-1; D perhaps matches TRBD2 (5 bases). This CDR3 contains 19 residues. CDR1 is MGHRA, CDR2 YSYEKL, per germline. The V gene lost 1 base and the J gene lost 1 base, with 20 bases spanning the gap. The DNA for the CDR3 is TGCGCCAGCAGCCAAGGGCCTCTAGCTGGCGCCGGGTCCTACAATGAGCAGTTCTTC. Protein product: CASSQGPLAGAGSYNEQFF.

The sample holds many counts of this clonotype. The J gene is TRBJ2-1, the V gene TRBV4-2; 11 bases line up with TRBD2. The CDR3 covers 15 residues. Germline V lookup: CDR1 LGHNA, CDR2 YNFKEQ. Trimming at V came to 4 bases and at J to 5 bases, leaving 4 bases not matched to a gene. The CDR3 region is CASSRTSGSDNEQFF. The CDR3, as DNA: TGTGCCAGCAGCCGAACTAGCGGGAGTGACAATGAGCAGTTCTTC.

This clonotype was detected ten times or more. The J gene is TRBJ2-7, the V gene TRBV5-1; D ambiguous. V was pared by 4 bases and J by 4 bases, with 15 bases between. Germline CDR1 and CDR2: SGHRS and YFSETQ. This CDR3 has 14 residues. The CDR3: CASSPGLGNYEQYF. The CDR3 region has the DNA TGCGCCAGCAGCCCGGGCCTGGGGAATTACGAGCAGTACTTC. Together with reference TRBV5-1 and TRBJ2-7, the CDR3 gives the full variable domain: KAGVTQTPRYLIKTRGQQVTLSCSPISGHRSVSWYQQTPGQGLQFLFEYFSETQRNKGNFPGRFSGRQFSNSRSEMNVSTLELGDSALYLCASSPGLGNYEQYFGPGTRLTVT.

This clonotype was counted a few times. The rearrangement uses TRBV7-2 and TRBJ2-4; 8 bases match TRBD1. V was clipped by 5 bases and J by 0 bases; unmatched bases: 3. CDR1 is SGHTA, CDR2 FQGNSA, per germline. The CDR3 has 15 amino acids. The CDR3 is CASSRTGLAKNIQYF. The DNA of the CDR3 is TGTGCCAGCAGCCGGACAGGGCTAGCCAAAAACATTCAGTACTTC.

The sample holds a few counts of this clonotype. The chain uses TRBV28 and TRBJ2-3; 7 bases are a match to TRBD2. V shed 2 bases, J shed 0 bases, and the junction held 5 bases outside the gene matches. CDR3 length: 16 amino acids. CDR1 is MDHEN and CDR2 is SYDVKM in the germline V gene. The CDR3 nucleotides are TGTGCCAGCAGTTTAATTTCGGGAGGCAGCACAGATACGCAGTATTTT. Translating gives CASSLISGGSTDTQYF.

The sample holds many counts of this clonotype. The chain is built from TRBV6-5 and TRBJ2-2, with TRBD1 matching over 8 bases. The V and J ends lost 5 bases and 8 bases, in that order; junction bases with no gene match: 7. The CDR3 totals 14 residues. Germline CDR1 MNHEY, CDR2 SVGAGI. CDR3 in amino acids: CASSPWTGLGELFF. The CDR3 DNA sequence: TGTGCCAGCAGTCCGTGGACAGGGTTAGGGGAGCTGTTTTTT.

The J gene is TRBJ2-1, the V gene TRBV4-2; D is perhaps TRBD1 or TRBD2 (5 bases each). The CDR3 sequence is 15 residues long. Germline V CDR1 and CDR2: LGHNA, YNFKEQ. V lost 0 bases and J lost 5, with 11 bases in between. CDR3 sequence (DNA): TGTGCCAGCAGCCAAGAGGGGGACCTCAACAATGAGCAGTTCTTC. This encodes CASSQEGDLNNEQFF.

This chain uses TRBV20-1 with TRBJ1-1; 10 bases match TRBD1. The CDR3 runs 11 residues. Germline lookup yields CDR1 DFQATT and CDR2 SNEGSKA (reference sequence). CDR3: CRGQGGTEAFF. The CDR3 region has the DNA TGCAGAGGACAGGGGGGCACTGAAGCTTTCTTT.

This clonotype was seen a handful of times. The V gene is TRBV6-5, the J gene TRBJ2-7, with 8 bases matching TRBD1. The CDR3 has 15 residues. Germline CDR1 MNHEY, CDR2 SVGAGI. The V gene end was trimmed by 2 bases and the J gene end by 3 bases; junction bases not matched to a gene: 6. This chain's CDR3 is CASSYGTGGYYEQYF. The CDR3 region has the DNA TGTGCCAGCAGTTACGGAACAGGGGGATACTACGAGCAGTACTTC.

This clonotype occurred a few times. J is TRBJ2-7 and V is TRBV6-1; TRBD1 matches 9 bases. The V gene's germline CDR1 is MNHNS and CDR2 SASEGT. Trimming took 7 bases from V and 2 from J; bases not matched to a gene: 6. CDR3 length: 14 amino acids. CDR3 region: CASNGQGPPYEQYF. The CDR3 DNA follows: TGTGCCAGCAACGGACAGGGGCCCCCCTACGAGCAGTACTTC.